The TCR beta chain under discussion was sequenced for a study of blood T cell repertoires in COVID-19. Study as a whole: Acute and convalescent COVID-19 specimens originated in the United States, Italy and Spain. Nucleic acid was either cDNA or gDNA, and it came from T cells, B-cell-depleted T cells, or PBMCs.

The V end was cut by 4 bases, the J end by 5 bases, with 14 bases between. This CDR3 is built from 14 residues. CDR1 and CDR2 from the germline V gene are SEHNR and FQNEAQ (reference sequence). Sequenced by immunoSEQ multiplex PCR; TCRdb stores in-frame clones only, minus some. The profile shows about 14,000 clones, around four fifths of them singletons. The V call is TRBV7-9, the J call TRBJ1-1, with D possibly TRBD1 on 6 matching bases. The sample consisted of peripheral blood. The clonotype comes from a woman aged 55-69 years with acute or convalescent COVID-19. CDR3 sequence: CASSSEGGITEAFF. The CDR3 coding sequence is TGTGCCAGCAGCTCAGAGGGGGGGATAACTGAAGCTTTCTTT. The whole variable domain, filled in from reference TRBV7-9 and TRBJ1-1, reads DTGVSQNPRHKITKRGQNVTFRCDPISEHNRLYWYRQTLGQGPEFLTYFQNEAQLEKSRLLSDRFSAERPKGSFSTLEIQRTEQGDSAMYLCASSSEGGITEAFFGQGTRLTVV.